This record concerns one T cell receptor (beta chain) sequence. Its antigen is still unknown. This CDR3 spans 15 amino acids. Germline CDR1 is MGHRA and CDR2 is YSYEKL. Trimming stripped 1 base from V and 4 bases from J, with 10 bases between. TCRdb used MiXCR to reprocess the 5' RACE reads, holding one entry per CDR3 protein. The sample consists of approximately 12,000 distinct CDR3 sequences, roughly half of them appearing once. Regarding the study as a whole: Tumor Tregs overlapped most with tumor, then blood, naive CD4+ cells. Larger-cohort validation covered only one TCR beta V-J rearrangement. In terms of TCR gene usage, tumor memory CD4+ T cells clustered together with blood and lymph node memory CD4+ cells, as well as with lymph node naive CD4+ cells.

Cells sorted as Tregs were CD4+, CD25+ and CD127-/low. This receptor was obtained from a female donor with breast cancer. V gene TRBV4-1 combines with J gene TRBJ2-2, with D perhaps given as TRBD1 or TRBD2 (6 bases each). The source material was tumor-infiltrating Tregs sorted from the breast tumor. CDR3 DNA: TGCGCCAGCAGCCAAGCCGGGGGCCCCACCGGGGAGCTGTTTTTT. Translation: CASSQAGGPTGELFF.